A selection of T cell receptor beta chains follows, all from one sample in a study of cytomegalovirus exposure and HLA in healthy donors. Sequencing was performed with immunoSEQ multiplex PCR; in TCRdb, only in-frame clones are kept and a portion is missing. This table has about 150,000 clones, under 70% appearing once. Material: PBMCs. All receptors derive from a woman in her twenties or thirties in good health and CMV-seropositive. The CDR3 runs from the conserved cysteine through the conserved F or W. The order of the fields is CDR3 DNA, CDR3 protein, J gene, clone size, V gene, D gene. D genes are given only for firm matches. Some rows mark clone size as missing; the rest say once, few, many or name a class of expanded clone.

CDR3 DNA: TGCGCCAGCAGCGAGACAGTTTCTGAAGCTTTCTTT
CDR3 protein: CASSETVSEAFF
J gene: TRBJ1-1
clone size: -
V gene: TRBV5-1
D gene: -

CDR3 DNA: TGTGCCAGCAGTGTAAAGAGCCGATCATCGCTAAATAATTCACCCCTCCACTTT
CDR3 protein: CASSVKSRSSLNNSPLHF
J gene: TRBJ1-6
clone size: once
V gene: TRBV2
D gene: -

CDR3 DNA: TGTGCCAGCAGCTTATCGTACGGTTCTAGCACAGATACGCAGTATTTT
CDR3 protein: CASSLSYGSSTDTQYF
J gene: TRBJ2-3
clone size: once
V gene: TRBV7-3
D gene: -

CDR3 DNA: TGTGCCAGCAGTTACACGCTGACAGCCTCGGGCTACACCTTC
CDR3 protein: CASSYTLTASGYTF
J gene: TRBJ1-2
clone size: -
V gene: TRBV28
D gene: -

CDR3 DNA: TGTGCCAGCAGTTTATCCGGCAGGGGGCGAACTGAAGCTTTCTTT
CDR3 protein: CASSLSGRGRTEAFF
J gene: TRBJ1-1
clone size: -
V gene: TRBV27
D gene: TRBD1

CDR3 DNA: TGCAGCGTTGTTACGGGGCCAGACAGGACCAAAAACTACGAGCAGTACTTC
CDR3 protein: CSVVTGPDRTKNYEQYF
J gene: TRBJ2-7
clone size: -
V gene: TRBV29-1
D gene: -

CDR3 DNA: TGTGCCAGCAGTTACAGGGGCGAGAACACTGAAGCTTTCTTT
CDR3 protein: CASSYRGENTEAFF
J gene: TRBJ1-1
clone size: -
V gene: TRBV6-5
D gene: -

CDR3 DNA: TGTGCCAGCAGCTTACGGGGGGGTCACTACAATGAGCAGTTCTTC
CDR3 protein: CASSLRGGHYNEQFF
J gene: TRBJ2-1
clone size: -
V gene: TRBV5-6
D gene: TRBD2

CDR3 DNA: TGTGCCAGCAGTGAATTTGTGCAGGGCGGCAACACCATATATTTT
CDR3 protein: CASSEFVQGGNTIYF
J gene: TRBJ1-3
clone size: -
V gene: TRBV6-1
D gene: -

CDR3 DNA: TGCGCCAGCAGATATTCCTACGAGCAGTACTTC
CDR3 protein: CASRYSYEQYF
J gene: TRBJ2-7
clone size: -
V gene: TRBV5-1
D gene: -

CDR3 DNA: TGTGCCAGCAGTCCTAGGAAGGTCGGTCGGCAAGAGACCCAGTACTTC
CDR3 protein: CASSPRKVGRQETQYF
J gene: TRBJ2-5
clone size: -
V gene: TRBV27
D gene: -

CDR3 DNA: TGTGCCAGCAGCTTCGCAGAAGTGTATGGCTACACCTTC
CDR3 protein: CASSFAEVYGYTF
J gene: TRBJ1-2
clone size: -
V gene: TRBV7-2
D gene: -

CDR3 DNA: TGCGCCAGCAGCTACATCCCTGATCAGCCCCAGCATTTT
CDR3 protein: CASSYIPDQPQHF
J gene: TRBJ1-5
clone size: few
V gene: TRBV5-1
D gene: -

CDR3 DNA: TGTGCCAGCAGCCATTCCACAGATACGCAGTATTTT
CDR3 protein: CASSHSTDTQYF
J gene: TRBJ2-3
clone size: -
V gene: TRBV11-3
D gene: -

CDR3 DNA: TGTGCCAGTAGTACTAGCGGGAGAATTGGAGAGCAGTTCTTC
CDR3 protein: CASSTSGRIGEQFF
J gene: TRBJ2-1
clone size: few
V gene: TRBV19
D gene: TRBD2

CDR3 DNA: TGCGCCAGCAGCCAAGTTAGGAACACTGAAGCTTTCTTT
CDR3 protein: CASSQVRNTEAFF
J gene: TRBJ1-1
clone size: -
V gene: TRBV4-1
D gene: -

CDR3 DNA: TGTGCCAGCAGCTACTCAAACCACGAGCAGTACTTC
CDR3 protein: CASSYSNHEQYF
J gene: TRBJ2-7
clone size: -
V gene: TRBV7-8
D gene: -

CDR3 DNA: TGTGCCAGCACCCTACAGGGGTGGAACACTGAAGCTTTCTTT
CDR3 protein: CASTLQGWNTEAFF
J gene: TRBJ1-1
clone size: -
V gene: TRBV6-1
D gene: TRBD1

CDR3 DNA: TGTGCCAGCAGCCACGGGACTAGCGGGAGCCTGTACGAGCAGTACTTC
CDR3 protein: CASSHGTSGSLYEQYF
J gene: TRBJ2-7
clone size: -
V gene: TRBV4-2
D gene: TRBD2

CDR3 DNA: TGCGCCAGCAGCCGCGGGAGGGCCAGCACCGGGGAGCTGTTTTTT
CDR3 protein: CASSRGRASTGELFF
J gene: TRBJ2-2
clone size: once
V gene: TRBV5-1
D gene: TRBD2

CDR3 DNA: TGTGCCAGCAGTTTAGCCAGGGCGACACCCCTCCACTTT
CDR3 protein: CASSLARATPLHF
J gene: TRBJ1-6
clone size: once
V gene: TRBV28
D gene: -